This T cell receptor beta chain was recovered during a study of shared clonotypes between healthy human individuals. Researchers drew on roughly 82 million PBMCs for genomic DNA from unsorted samples. Turning to this clone: Its antigen is unidentified. An end of the junction differs from the germline gene, which may be a read error.

Germline CDR1 and CDR2: ENHRY and SYGVKD. The CDR3 is 13 amino acids. The study, taken as a whole, reports: Since donors were few, the genetic and exposure-history diversity represented was limited.

PCR replicates from unsorted PBMC used roughly 310 ng DNA, and this amount was approximately 30,000 T cell genomes. Unsorted PBMCs provided DNA that was sequenced on ten immunoSEQ deep assay plates. Produced via immunoSEQ multiplex PCR; TCRdb's table is partial and in-frame only. The data contain some 490,000 clones, about 84% of them singletons. The gene calls are TRBV10-3 and TRBJ2-2; no definite D call. The sequence was obtained from a middle-aged woman in good health. Some clones in this sample may be carry-over from other donors' samples. The source material was PBMCs. CDR3: CQRIQPNTGELFF. Written as DNA, the CDR3 is TGCCAACGGATCCAGCCAAACACCGGGGAGCTGTTTTTT.